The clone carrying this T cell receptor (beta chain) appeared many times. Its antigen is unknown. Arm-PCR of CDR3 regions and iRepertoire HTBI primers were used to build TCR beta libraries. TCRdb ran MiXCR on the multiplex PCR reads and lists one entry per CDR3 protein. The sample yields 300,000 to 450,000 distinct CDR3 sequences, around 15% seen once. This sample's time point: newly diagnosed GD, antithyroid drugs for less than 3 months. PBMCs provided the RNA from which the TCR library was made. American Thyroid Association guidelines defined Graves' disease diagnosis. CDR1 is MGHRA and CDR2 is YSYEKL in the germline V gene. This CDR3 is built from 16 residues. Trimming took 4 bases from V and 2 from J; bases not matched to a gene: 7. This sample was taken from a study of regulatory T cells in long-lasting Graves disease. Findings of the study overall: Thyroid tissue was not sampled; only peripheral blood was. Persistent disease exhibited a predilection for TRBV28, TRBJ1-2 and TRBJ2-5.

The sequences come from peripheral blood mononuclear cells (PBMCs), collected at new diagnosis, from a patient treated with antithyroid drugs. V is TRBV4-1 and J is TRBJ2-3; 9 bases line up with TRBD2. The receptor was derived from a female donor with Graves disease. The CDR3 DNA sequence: TGCGCCAGCAGCCTCGGGACTAGCTACTTCACAGATACGCAGTATTTT. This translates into CASSLGTSYFTDTQYF.